This TCR beta chain was sequenced in a study of T-cell memory formation after mild COVID-19. One entry per CDR3 protein, called by TCRdb with MiXCR from the 5' RACE reads. The repertoire holds 300,000 to 400,000 distinct CDR3 sequences, with around a sixth as singletons. In its sample, this clonotype was seen a few times. Germline lookup yields CDR1 MNHNY and CDR2 SVGAGI (reference sequence). CDR3 length equals 15 residues. With 1 base removed from V and 2 bases from J, the gap between germline ends came to 11 bases. The receptor was isolated from a man younger than 35 who had mild COVID-19 (a few samples of this study predate the infection). Cell type and time point are not known. This sequence joins TRBV6-6 and TRBJ1-2, with D perhaps TRBD1 (6 bases). The source material was PBMCs or a T cell subset sorted from them (not recorded which). CDR3 nucleotide sequence: TGTGCCAGCAGTTACTGGACAGAAGAAAACTATGGCTACACCTTC. Encoded protein: CASSYWTEENYGYTF.